This record covers a single TCR beta chain. Its target is not known. Likely a read error: the CDR3 ends without its conserved phenylalanine or tryptophan. In germline, CDR1 is DFQATT, CDR2 SNEGSKA (reference sequence). The CDR3 has 14 residues. Trimming took 6 bases from V and 4 from J, leaving 16 bases between them. Study-wide results and caveats: Larger-cohort validation covered only one TCR beta V-J rearrangement. Tumor-infiltrating Treg TCR alpha and beta sequences overlapped most with tumor naive CD4+ T cells, then blood naive.

TCRdb fed the 5' RACE reads into MiXCR, producing one record per CDR3 protein. The sample shows several thousand distinct CDR3 sequences, about 60% of them seen only once. This TCR derives from a female donor with breast cancer. The specimen was naive CD4+ T cells sorted from blood. Subset specified: naive CD4+ T cells, CD4+CD45RA+CD25-. The genes are TRBV20-1 and TRBJ1-5; D is perhaps TRBD1 (5 bases). CDR3 protein: CSAKHQTANQPQHI. DNA for the CDR3: TGCAGTGCCAAACATCAGACAGCTAATCAGCCCCAGCATATT.